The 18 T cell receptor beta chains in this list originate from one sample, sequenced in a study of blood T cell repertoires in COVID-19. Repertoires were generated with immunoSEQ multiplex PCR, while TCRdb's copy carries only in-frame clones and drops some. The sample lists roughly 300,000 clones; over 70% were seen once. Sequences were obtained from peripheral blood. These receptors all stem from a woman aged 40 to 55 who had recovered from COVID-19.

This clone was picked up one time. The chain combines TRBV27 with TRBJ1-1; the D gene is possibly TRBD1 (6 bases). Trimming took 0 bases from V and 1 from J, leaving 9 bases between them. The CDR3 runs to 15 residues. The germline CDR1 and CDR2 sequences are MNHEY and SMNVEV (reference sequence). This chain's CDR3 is CASSLSRGANTEAFF. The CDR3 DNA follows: TGTGCCAGCAGTTTATCGCGGGGGGCGAACACTGAAGCTTTCTTT.

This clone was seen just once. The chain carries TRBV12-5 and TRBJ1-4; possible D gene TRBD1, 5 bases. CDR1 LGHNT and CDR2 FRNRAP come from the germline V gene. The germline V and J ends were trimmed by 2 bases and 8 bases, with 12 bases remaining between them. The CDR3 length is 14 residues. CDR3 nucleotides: TGTGCTAGTGGTTTGTGGGGGGGGAGAGAAAAACTGTTTTTT. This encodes CASGLWGGREKLFF.

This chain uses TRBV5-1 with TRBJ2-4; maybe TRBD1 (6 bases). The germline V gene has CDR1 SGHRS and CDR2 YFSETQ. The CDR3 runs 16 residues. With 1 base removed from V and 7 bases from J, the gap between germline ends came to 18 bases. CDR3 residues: CASSLQSGHTGNIQYF. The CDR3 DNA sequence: TGCGCCAGCAGCTTGCAATCGGGACACACGGGGAACATTCAGTACTTC.

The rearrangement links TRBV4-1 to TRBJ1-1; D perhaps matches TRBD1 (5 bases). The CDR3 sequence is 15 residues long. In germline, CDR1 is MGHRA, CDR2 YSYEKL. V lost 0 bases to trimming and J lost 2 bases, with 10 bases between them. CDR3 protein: CASSQDPGGNTEAFF. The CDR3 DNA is TGCGCCAGCAGCCAAGATCCGGGGGGAAACACTGAAGCTTTCTTT.

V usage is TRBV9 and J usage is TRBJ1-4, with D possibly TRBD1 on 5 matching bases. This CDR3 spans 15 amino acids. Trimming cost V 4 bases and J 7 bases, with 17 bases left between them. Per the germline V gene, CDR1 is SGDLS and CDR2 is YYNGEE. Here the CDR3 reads CASSLMAAGPEKLFF. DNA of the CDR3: TGTGCCAGCAGCCTAATGGCGGCAGGGCCTGAAAAACTGTTTTTT.

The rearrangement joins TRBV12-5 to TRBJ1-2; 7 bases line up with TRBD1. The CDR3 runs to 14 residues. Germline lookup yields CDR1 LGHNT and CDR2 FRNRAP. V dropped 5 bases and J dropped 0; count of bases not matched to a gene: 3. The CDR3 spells CASGPGTANYGYTF. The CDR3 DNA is TGTGCTAGTGGTCCCGGGACAGCTAACTATGGCTACACCTTC.

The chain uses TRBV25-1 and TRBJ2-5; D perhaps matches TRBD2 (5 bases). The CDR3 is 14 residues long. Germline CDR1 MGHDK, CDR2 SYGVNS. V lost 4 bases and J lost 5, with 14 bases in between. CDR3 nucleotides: TGTGCCAGCAGTGCCCGAGGGCCGGGGGAGACCCAGTACTTC. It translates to CASSARGPGETQYF.

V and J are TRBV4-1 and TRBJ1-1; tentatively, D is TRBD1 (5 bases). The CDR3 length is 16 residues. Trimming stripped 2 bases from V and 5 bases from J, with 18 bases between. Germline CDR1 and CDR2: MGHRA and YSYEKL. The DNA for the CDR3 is TGCGCCAGCAGCCAATACCCTGGGCAGGGTGTTACTGAAGCTTTCTTT. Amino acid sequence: CASSQYPGQGVTEAFF.

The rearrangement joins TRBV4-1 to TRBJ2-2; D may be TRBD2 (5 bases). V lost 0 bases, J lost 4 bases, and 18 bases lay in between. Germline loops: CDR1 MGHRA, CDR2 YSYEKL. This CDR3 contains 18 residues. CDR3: CASSQDGRGPAVTGELFF. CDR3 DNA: TGCGCCAGCAGCCAAGACGGCCGAGGGCCGGCCGTCACCGGGGAGCTGTTTTTT.

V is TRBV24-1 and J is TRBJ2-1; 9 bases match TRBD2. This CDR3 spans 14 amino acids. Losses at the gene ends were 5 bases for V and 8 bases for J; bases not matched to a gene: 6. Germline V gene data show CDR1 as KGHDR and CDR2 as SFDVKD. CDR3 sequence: CATSGQRGEDEQFF. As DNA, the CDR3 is TGTGCCACCAGTGGTCAGCGGGGGGAGGATGAGCAGTTCTTC.

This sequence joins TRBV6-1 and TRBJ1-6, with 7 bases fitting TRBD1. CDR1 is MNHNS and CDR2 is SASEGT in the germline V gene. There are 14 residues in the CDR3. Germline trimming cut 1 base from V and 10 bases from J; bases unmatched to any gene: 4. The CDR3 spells CASSEEGARSPLHF. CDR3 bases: TGTGCCAGCAGTGAAGAGGGGGCGAGATCACCCCTCCACTTT.

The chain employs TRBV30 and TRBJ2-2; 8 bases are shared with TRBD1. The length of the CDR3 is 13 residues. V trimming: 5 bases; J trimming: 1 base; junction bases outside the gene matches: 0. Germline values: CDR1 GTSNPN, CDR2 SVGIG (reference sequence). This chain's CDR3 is CAWGTGNTGELFF. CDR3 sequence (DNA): TGTGCCTGGGGGACAGGGAACACCGGGGAGCTGTTTTTT.

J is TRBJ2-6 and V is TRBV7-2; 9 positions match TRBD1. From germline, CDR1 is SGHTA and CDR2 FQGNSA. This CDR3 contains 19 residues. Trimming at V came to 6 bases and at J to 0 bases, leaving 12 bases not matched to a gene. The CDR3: CASRQRAGQGSSGANVLTF. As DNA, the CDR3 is TGTGCCAGCAGGCAAAGGGCGGGACAGGGTTCCTCTGGGGCCAACGTCCTGACTTTC.

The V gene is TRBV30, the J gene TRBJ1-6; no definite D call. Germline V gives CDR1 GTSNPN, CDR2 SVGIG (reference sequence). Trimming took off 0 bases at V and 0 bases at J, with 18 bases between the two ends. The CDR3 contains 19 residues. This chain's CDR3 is CAWSVREAEPSSYNSPLHF. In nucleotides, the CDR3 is TGTGCCTGGAGTGTACGTGAAGCGGAGCCGAGCTCCTATAATTCACCCCTCCACTTT.

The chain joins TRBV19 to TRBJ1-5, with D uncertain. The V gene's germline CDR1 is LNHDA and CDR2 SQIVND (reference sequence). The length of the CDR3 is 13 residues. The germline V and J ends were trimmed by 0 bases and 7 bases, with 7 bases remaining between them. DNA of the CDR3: TGTGCCAGTAGTATAGAGAGGTTACAGCCCCAGCATTTT. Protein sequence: CASSIERLQPQHF.

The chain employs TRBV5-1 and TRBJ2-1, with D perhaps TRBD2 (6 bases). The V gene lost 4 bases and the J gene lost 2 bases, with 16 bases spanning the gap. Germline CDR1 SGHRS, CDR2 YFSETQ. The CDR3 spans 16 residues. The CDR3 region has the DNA TGCGCCAGCAGCCCAGGGACTCAGGGACCCTACAATGAGCAGTTCTTC. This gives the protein CASSPGTQGPYNEQFF.

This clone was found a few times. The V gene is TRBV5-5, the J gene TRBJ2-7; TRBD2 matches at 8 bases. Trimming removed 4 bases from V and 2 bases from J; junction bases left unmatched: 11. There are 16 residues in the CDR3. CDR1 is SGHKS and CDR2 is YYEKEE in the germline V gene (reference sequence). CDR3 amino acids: CASSDRATSATYEQYF. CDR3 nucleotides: TGTGCCAGCAGCGACCGGGCGACTAGCGCAACCTACGAGCAGTACTTC.

The CDR3 nucleotides read TGTGCCAGCAGTCTCGATTTCAGGCCCGGGGAGCTGTTTTTT. Translated, it gives CASSLDFRPGELFF. The V call is TRBV6-5, the J call TRBJ2-2, with unresolved D. The V end was cut by 5 bases, the J end by 6 bases, with 13 bases between. Germline V CDR1 and CDR2: MNHEY, SVGAGI. The CDR3 runs to 14 residues.